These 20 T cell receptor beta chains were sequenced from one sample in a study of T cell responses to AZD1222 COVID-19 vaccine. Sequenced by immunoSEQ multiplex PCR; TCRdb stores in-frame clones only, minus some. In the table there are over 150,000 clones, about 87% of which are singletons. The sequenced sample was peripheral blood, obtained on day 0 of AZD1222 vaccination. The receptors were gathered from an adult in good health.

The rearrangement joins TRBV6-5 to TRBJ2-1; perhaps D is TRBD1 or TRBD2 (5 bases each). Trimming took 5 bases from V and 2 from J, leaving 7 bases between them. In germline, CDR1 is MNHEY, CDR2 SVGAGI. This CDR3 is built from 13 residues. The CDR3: CASSRDAYNEQFF. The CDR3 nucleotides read TGTGCCAGCAGTAGGGACGCCTACAATGAGCAGTTCTTC.

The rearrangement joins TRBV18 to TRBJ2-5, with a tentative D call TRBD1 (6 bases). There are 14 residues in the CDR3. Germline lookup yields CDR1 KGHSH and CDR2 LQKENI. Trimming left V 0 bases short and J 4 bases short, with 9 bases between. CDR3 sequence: CASSPPGASETQYF. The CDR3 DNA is TGTGCCAGCTCACCACCGGGGGCCTCAGAGACCCAGTACTTC.

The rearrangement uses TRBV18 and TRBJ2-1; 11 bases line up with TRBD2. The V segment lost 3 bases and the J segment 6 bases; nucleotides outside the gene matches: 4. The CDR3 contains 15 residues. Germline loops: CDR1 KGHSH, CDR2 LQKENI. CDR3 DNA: TGTGCCAGCTCACCTGGGACTAGCGGCGGCAATGAGCAGTTCTTC. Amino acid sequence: CASSPGTSGGNEQFF.

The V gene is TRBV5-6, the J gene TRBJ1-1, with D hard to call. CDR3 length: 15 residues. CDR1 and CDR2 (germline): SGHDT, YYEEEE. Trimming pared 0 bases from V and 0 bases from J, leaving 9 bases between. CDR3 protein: CASSLVPIMNTEAFF. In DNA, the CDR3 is TGTGCCAGCAGCTTGGTTCCGATAATGAACACTGAAGCTTTCTTT. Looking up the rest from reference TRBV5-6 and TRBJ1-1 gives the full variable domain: DAGVTQSPTHLIKTRGQQVTLRCSPKSGHDTVSWYQQALGQGPQFIFQYYEEEERQRGNFPDRFSGHQFPNYSSELNVNALLLGDSALYLCASSLVPIMNTEAFFGQGTRLTVV.

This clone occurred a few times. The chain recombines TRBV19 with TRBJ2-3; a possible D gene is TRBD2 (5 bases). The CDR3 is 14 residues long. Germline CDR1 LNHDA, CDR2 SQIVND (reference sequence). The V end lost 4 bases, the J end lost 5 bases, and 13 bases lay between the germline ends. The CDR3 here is CASSSGLEGDTQYF. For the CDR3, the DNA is TGTGCCAGTAGTAGTGGTCTCGAGGGAGATACGCAGTATTTT.

DNA for the CDR3: TGTGCCAGTAGTATAACTCCGAACACTGAAGCTTTCTTT. Its translation: CASSITPNTEAFF. The chain couples TRBV19 to TRBJ1-1, with D unresolved. V lost 2 bases and J lost 1, with 5 bases in between. Germline V gene data show CDR1 as LNHDA and CDR2 as SQIVND (reference sequence). This CDR3 contains 13 residues.

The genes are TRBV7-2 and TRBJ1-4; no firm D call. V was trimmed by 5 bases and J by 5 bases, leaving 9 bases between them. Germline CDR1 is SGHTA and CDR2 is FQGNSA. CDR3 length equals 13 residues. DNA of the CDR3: TGTGCCAGCAGCCCCCGTGGAAATGAAAAACTGTTTTTT. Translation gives CASSPRGNEKLFF.

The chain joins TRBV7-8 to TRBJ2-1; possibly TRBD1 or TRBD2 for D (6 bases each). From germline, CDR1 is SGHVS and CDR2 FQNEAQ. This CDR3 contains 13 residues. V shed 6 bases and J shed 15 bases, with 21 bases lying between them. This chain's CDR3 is CASREGTGGGWFF. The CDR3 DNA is TGTGCCAGCAGGGAAGGGACTGGAGGGGGGTGGTTCTTC.

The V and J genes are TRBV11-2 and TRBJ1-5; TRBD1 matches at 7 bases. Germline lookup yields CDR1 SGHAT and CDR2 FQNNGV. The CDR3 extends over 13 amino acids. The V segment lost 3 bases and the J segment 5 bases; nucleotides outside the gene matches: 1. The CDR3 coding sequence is TGTGCCAGCAGCTTCCAGGGGGATCAGCCCCAGCATTTT. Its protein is CASSFQGDQPQHF.

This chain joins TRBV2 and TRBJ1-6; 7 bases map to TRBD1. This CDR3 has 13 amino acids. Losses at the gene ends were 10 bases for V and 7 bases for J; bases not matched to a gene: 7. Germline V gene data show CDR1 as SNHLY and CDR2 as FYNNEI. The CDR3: CATTGQENSPLHF. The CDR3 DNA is TGTGCCACAACCGGACAGGAAAATTCACCCCTCCACTTT.

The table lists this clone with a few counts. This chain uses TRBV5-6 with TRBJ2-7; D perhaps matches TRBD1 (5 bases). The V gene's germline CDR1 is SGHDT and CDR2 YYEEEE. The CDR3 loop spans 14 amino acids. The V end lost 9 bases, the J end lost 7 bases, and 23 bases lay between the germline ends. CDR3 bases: TGTGCCACCTATCTCCCCCAGGGATTGGGGGAGCAGTACTTC. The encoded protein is CATYLPQGLGEQYF.

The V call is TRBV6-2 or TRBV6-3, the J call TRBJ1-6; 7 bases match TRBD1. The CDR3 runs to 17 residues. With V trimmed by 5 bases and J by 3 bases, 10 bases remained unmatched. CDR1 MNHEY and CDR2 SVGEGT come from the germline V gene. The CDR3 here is CASSQHGRDSYNSPLHF. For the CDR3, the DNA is TGTGCCAGCAGTCAACACGGGCGGGACAGCTATAATTCACCCCTCCACTTT.

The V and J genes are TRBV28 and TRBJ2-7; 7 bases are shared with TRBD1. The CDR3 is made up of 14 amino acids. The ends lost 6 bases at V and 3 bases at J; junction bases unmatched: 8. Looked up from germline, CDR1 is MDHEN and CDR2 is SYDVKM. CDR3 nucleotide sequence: TGTGCCAGCAGGGAGAGGGGGCCGTTCTACGAGCAGTACTTC. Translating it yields CASRERGPFYEQYF.

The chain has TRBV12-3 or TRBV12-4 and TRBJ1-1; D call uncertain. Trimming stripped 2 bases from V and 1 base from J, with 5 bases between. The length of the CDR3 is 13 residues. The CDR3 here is CASSLNRNTEAFF. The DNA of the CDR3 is TGTGCCAGCAGTTTAAACAGGAACACTGAAGCTTTCTTT.

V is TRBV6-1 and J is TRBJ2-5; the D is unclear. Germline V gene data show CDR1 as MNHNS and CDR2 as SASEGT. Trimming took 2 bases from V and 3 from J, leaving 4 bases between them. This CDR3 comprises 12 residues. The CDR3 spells CASSEYEETQYF. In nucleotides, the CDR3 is TGTGCCAGCAGTGAATACGAAGAGACCCAGTACTTC.

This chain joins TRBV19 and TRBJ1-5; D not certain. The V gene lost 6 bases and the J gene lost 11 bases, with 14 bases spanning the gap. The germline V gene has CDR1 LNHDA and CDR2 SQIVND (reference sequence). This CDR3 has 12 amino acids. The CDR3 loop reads CASSLGQVTQHF. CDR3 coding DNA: TGTGCCAGTAGCCTGGGTCAGGTTACCCAGCATTTT.

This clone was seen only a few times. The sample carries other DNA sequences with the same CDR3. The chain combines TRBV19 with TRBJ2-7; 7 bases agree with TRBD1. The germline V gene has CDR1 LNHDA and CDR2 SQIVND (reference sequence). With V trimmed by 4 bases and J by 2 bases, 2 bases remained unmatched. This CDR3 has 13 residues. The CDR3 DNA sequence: TGTGCCAGTAGTAGGGGACAGACCTACGAGCAGTACTTC. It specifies CASSRGQTYEQYF.

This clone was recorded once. This CDR3 is CASSYRGSNEKLFF. DNA of the CDR3: TGTGCCAGCAGTTACAGGGGTAGTAATGAAAAACTGTTTTTT. The V and J genes are TRBV6-5 and TRBJ1-4; TRBD1 might be the D (5 bases). V lost 2 bases and J lost 4, with 8 bases in between. The CDR3 spans 14 residues. CDR1 is MNHEY, CDR2 SVGAGI, per germline.

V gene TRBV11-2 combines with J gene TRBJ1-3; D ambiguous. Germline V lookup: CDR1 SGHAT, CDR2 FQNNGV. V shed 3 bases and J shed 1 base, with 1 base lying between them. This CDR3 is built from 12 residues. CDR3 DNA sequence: TGTGCCAGCAGCTTTTCTGGAAACACCATATATTTT. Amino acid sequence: CASSFSGNTIYF.

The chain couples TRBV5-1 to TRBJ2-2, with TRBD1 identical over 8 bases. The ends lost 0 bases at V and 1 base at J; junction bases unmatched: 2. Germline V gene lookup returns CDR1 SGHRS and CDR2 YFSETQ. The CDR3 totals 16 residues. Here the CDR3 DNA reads TGCGCCAGCAGCTTGGACGGACAGGGGAACACCGGGGAGCTGTTTTTT. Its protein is CASSLDGQGNTGELFF.